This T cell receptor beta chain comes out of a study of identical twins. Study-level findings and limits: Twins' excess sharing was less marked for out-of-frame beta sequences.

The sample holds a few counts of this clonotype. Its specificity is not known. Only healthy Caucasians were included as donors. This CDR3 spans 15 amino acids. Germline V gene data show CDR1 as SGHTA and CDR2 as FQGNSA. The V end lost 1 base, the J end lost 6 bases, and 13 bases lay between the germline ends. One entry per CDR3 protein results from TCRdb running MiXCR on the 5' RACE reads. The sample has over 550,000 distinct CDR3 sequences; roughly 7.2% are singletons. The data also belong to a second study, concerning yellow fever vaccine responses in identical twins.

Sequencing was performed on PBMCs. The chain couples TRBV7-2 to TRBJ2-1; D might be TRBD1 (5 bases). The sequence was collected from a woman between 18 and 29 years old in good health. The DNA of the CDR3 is TGTGCCAGCAGCTTAGAATTGTCGGACACCAATGAGCAGTTCTTC. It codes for CASSLELSDTNEQFF.